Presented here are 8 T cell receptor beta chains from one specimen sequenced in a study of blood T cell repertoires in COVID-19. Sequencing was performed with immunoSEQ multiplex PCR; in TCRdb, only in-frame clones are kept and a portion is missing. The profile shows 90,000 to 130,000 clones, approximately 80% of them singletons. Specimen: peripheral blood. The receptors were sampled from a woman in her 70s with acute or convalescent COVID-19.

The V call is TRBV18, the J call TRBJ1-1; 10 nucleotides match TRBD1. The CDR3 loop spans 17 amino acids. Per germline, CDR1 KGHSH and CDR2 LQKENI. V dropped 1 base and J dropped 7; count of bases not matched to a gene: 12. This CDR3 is CASSPRGPGQGIGEAFF. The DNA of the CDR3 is TGTGCCAGCTCACCACGAGGACCGGGACAGGGGATTGGTGAAGCTTTCTTT.

The DNA of the CDR3 is TGTGCCAGCAGCGTAGGATCCAGCGGGGGGGACAATGAGCAGTTCTTC. It encodes CASSVGSSGGDNEQFF. The V gene is TRBV9, the J gene TRBJ2-1; TRBD2 matches 10 bases. CDR1 and CDR2 (germline): SGDLS, YYNGEE. After removal of 0 bases from V and 5 bases from J, the junction contained 5 bases not matched to a gene. This CDR3 comprises 16 residues.

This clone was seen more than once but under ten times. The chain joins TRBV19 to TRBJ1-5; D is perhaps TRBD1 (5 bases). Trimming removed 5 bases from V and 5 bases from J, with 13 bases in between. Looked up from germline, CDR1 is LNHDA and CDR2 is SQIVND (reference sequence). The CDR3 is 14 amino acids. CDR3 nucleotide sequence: TGTGCCAGTAGTCAGGGATGGGGCGATCAGCCCCAGCATTTT. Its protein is CASSQGWGDQPQHF.

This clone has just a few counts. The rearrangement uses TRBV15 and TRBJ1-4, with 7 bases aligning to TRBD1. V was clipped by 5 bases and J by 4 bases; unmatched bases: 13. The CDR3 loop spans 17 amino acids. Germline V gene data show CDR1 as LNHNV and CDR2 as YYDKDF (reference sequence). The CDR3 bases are TGTGCCACCAGCGGCCGAGGGGGACAGCCTATTAATGAAAAACTGTTTTTT. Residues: CATSGRGGQPINEKLFF.

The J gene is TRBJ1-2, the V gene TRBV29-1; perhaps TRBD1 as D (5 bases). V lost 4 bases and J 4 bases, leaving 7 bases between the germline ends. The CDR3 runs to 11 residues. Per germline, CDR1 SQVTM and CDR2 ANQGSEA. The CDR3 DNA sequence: TGCAGCGTTGGGCAGGGCTATGGCTACACCTTC. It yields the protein CSVGQGYGYTF.

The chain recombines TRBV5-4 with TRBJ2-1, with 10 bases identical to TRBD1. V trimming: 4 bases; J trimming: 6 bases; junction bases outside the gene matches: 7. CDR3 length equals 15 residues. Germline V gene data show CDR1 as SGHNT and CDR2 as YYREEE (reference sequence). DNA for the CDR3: TGTGCCAGCAGCCCTACCGGGACAGGGGTCAATGAGCAGTTCTTC. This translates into CASSPTGTGVNEQFF.

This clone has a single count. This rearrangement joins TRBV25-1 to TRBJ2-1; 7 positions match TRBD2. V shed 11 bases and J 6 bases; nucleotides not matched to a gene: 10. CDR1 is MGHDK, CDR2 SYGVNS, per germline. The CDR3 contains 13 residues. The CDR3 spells CAGILREFNEQFF. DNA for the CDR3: TGTGCCGGCATACTGCGGGAGTTCAATGAGCAGTTCTTC.

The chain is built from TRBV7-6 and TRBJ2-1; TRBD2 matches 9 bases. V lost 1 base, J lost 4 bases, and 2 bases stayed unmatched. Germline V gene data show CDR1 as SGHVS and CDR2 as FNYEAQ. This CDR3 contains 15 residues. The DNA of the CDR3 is TGTGCCAGCAGCTTAGGAAGCGGGGGGTACAATGAGCAGTTCTTC. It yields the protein CASSLGSGGYNEQFF.